This T cell receptor beta chain was sequenced for a study of cytomegalovirus exposure and HLA in healthy donors. The study's findings and limits: Data from an earlier analysis indicated that most TCR beta V segments were productive either about 87% or about 30% of the time. TRBV6-2, TRBV6-3 and some other V segments were unresolvable in 87-base-pair reads.

J lost 1 base, V lost 8 bases, and 6 bases had no gene match. There are 15 residues in the CDR3. Per the germline V gene, CDR1 is SNHLY and CDR2 is FYNNEI. The table lists this clone with a few counts. Antigen specificity is unknown. Unrecorded immune exposures were likely, despite nominal health at sampling. Both 60 Vbeta primers and 13 Jbeta primers went into the PCR. The table came from immunoSEQ multiplex PCR; TCRdb's copy has only in-frame clones and leaves some out. The data hold approximately 100,000 clones, with about 70% observed a single time. Sequenced input: PBMCs. This TCR was sampled from a man between 45 and 60 years old in good health and CMV-seropositive. V usage is TRBV2 and J usage is TRBJ1-1, with TRBD1 matching over 11 bases. The CDR3 coding sequence is TGTGCCAGCCGGGATGGGACAGGGGGGAACACTGAAGCTTTCTTT. Translation gives CASRDGTGGNTEAFF.